The 19 T cell receptor beta chains in this list originate from one sample, sequenced in a study of stem cell transplantation in POMP-related autoinflammatory disease. The table came from immunoSEQ multiplex PCR; TCRdb's copy has only in-frame clones and leaves some out. The sample lists some 68,000 clones; approximately 91% were seen once. Sequencing was performed on CD4+ T cells from PBMCs, taken after stem cell transplantation. These receptors were obtained from a human patient with POMP-related autoinflammation and immune dysregulation (PRAID). The graft donor may have contributed some T cells.

The chain has TRBV5-5 and TRBJ2-1, with TRBD1 as a possible D gene (6 bases). Germline V gene data show CDR1 as SGHKS and CDR2 as YYEKEE (reference sequence). This CDR3 is 17 amino acids long. V was pared by 4 bases and J by 2 bases, with 19 bases between. The CDR3 is CASSPPAGTITYNEQFF. The CDR3 DNA is TGTGCCAGCAGCCCCCCCGCTGGGACAATAACCTACAATGAGCAGTTCTTC.

This rearrangement joins TRBV6-5 to TRBJ1-2; 11 nucleotides match TRBD1. The V gene's germline CDR1 is MNHEY and CDR2 SVGAGI. This CDR3 is built from 15 residues. The V gene end was trimmed by 6 bases and the J gene end by 7 bases; junction bases not matched to a gene: 10. The CDR3 DNA sequence: TGTGCCAGCAGCCGTATCGGACAGGGGGCGAGTGGCTACACCTTC. Residues: CASSRIGQGASGYTF.

This chain connects TRBV10-1 to TRBJ2-3; 8 nucleotides agree with TRBD2. The junction had 1 base not matched to a gene; V was cut back by 3 bases and J by 2 bases. Germline CDR1 WNHNN, CDR2 SYGVQD (reference sequence). This CDR3 spans 14 amino acids. CDR3 residues: CASSEAGATDTQYF. In DNA form, the CDR3 reads TGCGCCAGCAGTGAAGCGGGAGCCACAGATACGCAGTATTTT.

The chain is built from TRBV24-1 and TRBJ2-1; unclear D gene. The V and J ends lost 1 base and 4 bases respectively, with 7 bases between them. Germline assignment: CDR1 KGHDR and CDR2 SFDVKD. This CDR3 has 14 amino acids. CDR3 amino acids: CATSDFDSYNEQFF. The CDR3 DNA reads TGTGCCACCAGTGATTTCGACTCGTACAATGAGCAGTTCTTC.

V and J are TRBV7-9 and TRBJ1-2; D is perhaps TRBD1 (5 bases). The CDR3 loop spans 15 amino acids. The V end was cut by 1 base, the J end by 3 bases, with 12 bases between. The V gene's germline CDR1 is SEHNR and CDR2 FQNEAQ (reference sequence). Written as DNA, the CDR3 is TGTGCCAGCAGCTTAGAAGGGAAGGGGCACTATGGCTACACCTTC. Residues: CASSLEGKGHYGYTF.

The chain links TRBV18 to TRBJ2-3; tentative D call: TRBD2 (5 bases). V dropped 2 bases and J dropped 7 bases, with 13 bases sitting between them. Germline V gene sequence: CDR1 KGHSH, CDR2 LQKENI. This CDR3 is built from 14 residues. CDR3 region: CASSPSSSGNTQYF. CDR3 bases: TGTGCCAGCTCACCAAGTAGCAGCGGAAATACGCAGTATTTT.

This clone has more than one count but fewer than ten. V and J are TRBV9 and TRBJ2-5, with 8 bases lining up with TRBD2. V shed 0 bases and J 5 bases; nucleotides not matched to a gene: 3. Germline V lookup: CDR1 SGDLS, CDR2 YYNGEE. The CDR3 covers 14 residues. CDR3 nucleotides: TGTGCCAGCAGCGTAGGAGCTAGCGGGGAGACCCAGTACTTC. It yields the protein CASSVGASGETQYF.

The chain couples TRBV5-1 to TRBJ2-3, with D possibly TRBD1 on 5 matching bases. This CDR3 spans 16 amino acids. Looked up from germline, CDR1 is SGHRS and CDR2 is YFSETQ. With 0 bases removed from V and 2 bases from J, the gap between germline ends came to 13 bases. CDR3 residues: CASSLGTGHSTDTQYF. CDR3 bases: TGCGCCAGCAGCTTGGGAACAGGACATTCCACAGATACGCAGTATTTT.

This clone was recorded once. The chain employs TRBV6-5 and TRBJ2-3; D is unclear. The CDR3 has 14 residues. Germline CDR1 and CDR2: MNHEY and SVGAGI. Trimming stripped 1 base from V and 4 bases from J, with 9 bases between. The CDR3 is CASSYYGESDTQYF. CDR3 DNA: TGTGCCAGCAGTTACTATGGCGAGTCAGATACGCAGTATTTT.

This clone showed up just once. The J gene is TRBJ2-6, the V gene TRBV5-1; no firm D call. Germline V gene data show CDR1 as SGHRS and CDR2 as YFSETQ. V lost 0 bases, J lost 4 bases, and 11 bases lay in between. The CDR3 is 16 residues long. The CDR3 DNA is TGCGCCAGCAGCTTGGCCGTGGCTCAAGGGGCCAACGTCCTGACTTTC. It codes for CASSLAVAQGANVLTF. Combining the CDR3 with reference TRBV5-1 and TRBJ2-6 gives the whole variable domain KAGVTQTPRYLIKTRGQQVTLSCSPISGHRSVSWYQQTPGQGLQFLFEYFSETQRNKGNFPGRFSGRQFSNSRSEMNVSTLELGDSALYLCASSLAVAQGANVLTFGAGSRLTVL.

A single count supports this clone. The chain has TRBV5-1 and TRBJ2-2; 12 bases agree with TRBD2. Unmatched junction bases numbered 4, after V lost 7 bases and J lost 6 bases. This CDR3 comprises 14 residues. The V gene's germline CDR1 is SGHRS and CDR2 YFSETQ. The CDR3 protein is CASGTSGFPGELFF. The CDR3 bases are TGCGCCAGCGGGACTAGCGGGTTCCCCGGGGAGCTGTTTTTT.

The chain links TRBV5-1 to TRBJ2-3, with 9 bases that match TRBD2. Germline trimming cut 5 bases from V and 4 bases from J; bases unmatched to any gene: 2. Germline V gives CDR1 SGHRS, CDR2 YFSETQ. This CDR3 has 13 residues. CDR3: CASSSGSSDTQYF. CDR3 coding DNA: TGCGCCAGCAGTAGCGGGAGCTCAGATACGCAGTATTTT. The complete variable domain, with remaining parts taken from reference TRBV5-1 and TRBJ2-3, reads KAGVTQTPRYLIKTRGQQVTLSCSPISGHRSVSWYQQTPGQGLQFLFEYFSETQRNKGNFPGRFSGRQFSNSRSEMNVSTLELGDSALYLCASSSGSSDTQYFGPGTRLTVL.

The chain combines TRBV28 with TRBJ2-3, with 9 bases matching TRBD2. CDR3 size: 15 residues. CDR1 is MDHEN, CDR2 SYDVKM, per germline. V was pared by 3 bases and J by 4 bases, with 5 bases of the junction left unmatched. Here the CDR3 DNA reads TGTGCCAGCAGTTTTAGCGGGGGTGGTGCAGATACGCAGTATTTT. Translation: CASSFSGGGADTQYF.

The V gene is TRBV10-3, the J gene TRBJ2-3; D is perhaps TRBD1 or TRBD2 (5 bases each). CDR3 length: 18 residues. Deletions cut 3 bases from V and 2 bases from J, with 21 bases between. CDR1 and CDR2 from the germline V gene are ENHRY and SYGVKD. The CDR3 reads CAISDLLGGTGPTDTQYF. CDR3 DNA: TGTGCCATCAGTGATTTGTTGGGCGGCACGGGACCCACAGATACGCAGTATTTT.

The V gene is TRBV5-1, the J gene TRBJ1-3; the match to TRBD1 covers 7 bases. The CDR3 contains 14 residues. V was clipped by 4 bases and J by 2 bases; unmatched bases: 3. The V gene's germline CDR1 is SGHRS and CDR2 YFSETQ. The CDR3 bases are TGCGCCAGCAGCCGTACAGGGGCTGGAAACACCATATATTTT. Its protein is CASSRTGAGNTIYF. The full variable domain, its missing parts supplied by reference TRBV5-1 and TRBJ1-3, is KAGVTQTPRYLIKTRGQQVTLSCSPISGHRSVSWYQQTPGQGLQFLFEYFSETQRNKGNFPGRFSGRQFSNSRSEMNVSTLELGDSALYLCASSRTGAGNTIYFGEGSWLTVV.

This sequence joins TRBV15 and TRBJ2-7; the match to TRBD1 covers 11 bases. The trim removed 1 base at V and 3 bases at J, leaving 14 bases unmatched. Germline V gene data show CDR1 as LNHNV and CDR2 as YYDKDF (reference sequence). The CDR3 is made up of 19 amino acids. CDR3 DNA: TGTGCCACCAGCAGAGTGGTTTGGCCATGGGGGACAGGGGGCTACGAGCAGTACTTC. Protein sequence: CATSRVVWPWGTGGYEQYF.

This rearrangement joins TRBV4-2 to TRBJ1-4, with 9 bases aligning to TRBD1. The CDR3 length is 16 residues. V shed 5 bases and J 8 bases; nucleotides not matched to a gene: 12. The germline CDR1 and CDR2 sequences are LGHNA and YNFKEQ. CDR3 bases: TGTGCCAGCAGCAAAGCGGCGGGACAGGGTGACGAAAAACTGTTTTTT. This sequence encodes CASSKAAGQGDEKLFF.

The V call is TRBV24-1, the J call TRBJ1-1, with D perhaps TRBD1 (5 bases). CDR3 length: 11 amino acids. Germline values: CDR1 KGHDR, CDR2 SFDVKD. V lost 7 bases to trimming and J lost 7 bases, with 9 bases between them. The DNA of the CDR3 is TGTGCCACCAGGAGGGGCGGTGAAGCTTTCTTT. It specifies CATRRGGEAFF.

J is TRBJ2-7 and V is TRBV10-3; D uncertain. CDR1 is ENHRY, CDR2 SYGVKD, per germline. CDR3 size: 11 residues. The V end was cut by 8 bases, the J end by 4 bases, with 9 bases between. The CDR3 sequence is CAIRLDYEQYF. The CDR3 DNA follows: TGTGCCATCCGGTTGGATTACGAGCAGTACTTC.